The 13 T cell receptor beta chains listed next were all sequenced from one sample in a study of blood T cell repertoires in COVID-19. This table comes from immunoSEQ multiplex PCR, and its TCRdb copy is limited to in-frame clones, with some not included. The sample carries under 40,000 clones, nearly 90% recorded once. Sequences were obtained from peripheral blood. Receptor source: a man aged 70-80 years with active COVID-19.

The J gene is TRBJ1-6, the V gene TRBV7-3; D might be TRBD1 (5 bases). The CDR3 consists of 14 residues. Deletions cut 5 bases from V and 10 bases from J, with 15 bases between. Germline V CDR1 and CDR2: SGHTA, FQGTGA. CDR3 bases: TGTGCCAGCAGCCTGGGGGGGTTCATCTCACCCCTCCACTTT. Translating gives CASSLGGFISPLHF. Filled out from reference TRBV7-3 and TRBJ1-6, the complete variable domain reads GAGVSQTPSNKVTEKGKYVELRCDPISGHTALYWYRQSLGQGPEFLIYFQGTGAADDSGLPNDRFFAVRPEGSVSTLKIQRTERGDSAVYLCASSLGGFISPLHFGNGTRLTVT.

The rearrangement links TRBV4-3 to TRBJ2-7; no clear D gene. The CDR3 extends over 14 amino acids. The germline V and J ends were trimmed by 4 bases and 3 bases, with 13 bases remaining between them. Germline CDR1 and CDR2: LGHNA and YSLEER. This chain's CDR3 is CASSRLVADYEQYF. The CDR3 nucleotides read TGCGCCAGCAGCCGACTGGTTGCGGACTACGAGCAGTACTTC.

V usage is TRBV27 and J usage is TRBJ1-5, with a tentative D call TRBD1 (6 bases). V was trimmed by 5 bases and J by 3 bases, leaving 11 bases between them. CDR3 length equals 14 residues. CDR1 and CDR2 from the germline V gene are MNHEY and SMNVEV (reference sequence). The CDR3 protein is CASSDTGPNQPQHF. The CDR3 bases are TGTGCCAGCAGTGATACAGGGCCCAATCAGCCCCAGCATTTT.

This chain links TRBV4-3 with TRBJ2-2; 9 bases are a match to TRBD2. CDR1 is LGHNA, CDR2 YSLEER, per germline. Losses at the gene ends were 0 bases for V and 3 bases for J; bases not matched to a gene: 8. This CDR3 is 18 amino acids long. CDR3 protein: CASSQDRNSGSYTGELFF. In nucleotides, the CDR3 is TGCGCCAGCAGCCAAGATCGGAATAGCGGGAGCTACACCGGGGAGCTGTTTTTT.

This clone was observed a handful of times. The chain combines TRBV5-6 with TRBJ1-1; no firm D call. The germline CDR1 and CDR2 sequences are SGHDT and YYEEEE. V lost 1 base and J 4 bases, leaving 17 bases between the germline ends. The CDR3 consists of 16 residues. Here the CDR3 reads CASSLMEGDGSTEAFF. CDR3 in DNA: TGTGCCAGCAGCTTGATGGAGGGAGATGGGAGCACTGAAGCTTTCTTT.

Only a few counts were recorded for this clone. This chain connects TRBV18 to TRBJ1-6, with D perhaps TRBD1 (5 bases). Germline CDR1 KGHSH, CDR2 LQKENI. This CDR3 spans 15 amino acids. V lost 6 bases, J lost 7 bases, and 16 bases lay in between. The CDR3 nucleotides read TGTGCCAGCTCGGCGGGGCGGGGTAGGAATTCACCCCTCCACTTT. Its protein product is CASSAGRGRNSPLHF.

This chain connects TRBV15 to TRBJ2-1; 12 nucleotides align to TRBD2. Germline CDR1 and CDR2: LNHNV and YYDKDF (reference sequence). V shed 7 bases, J shed 6 bases, and the junction held 10 bases outside the gene matches. The CDR3 runs 16 residues. The chain's CDR3 is CATNKRLAGVFNEQFF. In nucleotides, the CDR3 is TGTGCCACCAACAAGAGACTAGCGGGAGTCTTCAATGAGCAGTTCTTC.

CDR3 nucleotide sequence: TGTGCCAGCAAGTCGGGCACCGGGGAGCTGTTTTTT. Translation: CASKSGTGELFF. The V gene is TRBV7-9, the J gene TRBJ2-2; D not resolved. Germline V gives CDR1 SEHNR, CDR2 FQNEAQ (reference sequence). The V gene lost 7 bases and the J gene lost 4 bases, with 7 bases spanning the gap. The CDR3 spans 12 residues.

This clone has only one observation. The chain employs TRBV4-1 and TRBJ2-7; 8 nucleotides align to TRBD2. The CDR3 contains 18 residues. V lost 4 bases to trimming and J lost 7 bases; unmatched junction nucleotides: 21. The germline V gene has CDR1 MGHRA and CDR2 YSYEKL. The DNA of the CDR3 is TGCGCCAGCAGCCCCTTCCCCCCGGTTGCCGGGGGGGCGCAGGAGCAGTACTTC. Translated, it gives CASSPFPPVAGGAQEQYF.

This sequence joins TRBV7-2 and TRBJ1-5, with 9 positions matching TRBD1. With V trimmed by 3 bases and J by 1 base, 1 base remained unmatched. Looked up from germline, CDR1 is SGHTA and CDR2 is FQGNSA. The CDR3 totals 15 residues. For the CDR3, the DNA is TGTGCCAGCAGCTTCGACAGGGGGAGCAATCAGCCCCAGCATTTT. As protein: CASSFDRGSNQPQHF.

V and J are TRBV24-1 and TRBJ2-1, with 11 bases matching TRBD2. V shed 7 bases and J 2 bases; nucleotides not matched to a gene: 6. Germline values: CDR1 KGHDR, CDR2 SFDVKD. CDR3 length: 16 residues. The CDR3 is CATRGTSGPAYNEQFF. Here the CDR3 DNA reads TGTGCCACCAGAGGGACTAGCGGCCCAGCCTACAATGAGCAGTTCTTC.

The table lists this clone with a few counts. The rearrangement joins TRBV5-1 to TRBJ1-1, with a weak D call TRBD1 (5 bases). The germline gives CDR1 SGHRS, CDR2 YFSETQ. Trimming cost V 2 bases and J 1 base, with 9 bases left between them. There are 14 residues in the CDR3. The CDR3 DNA reads as TGCGCCAGCAGCTTCAGGGTAGGGAACACTGAAGCTTTCTTT. Translating it yields CASSFRVGNTEAFF.

V is TRBV18 and J is TRBJ1-1, with D perhaps TRBD1 (6 bases). Germline lookup yields CDR1 KGHSH and CDR2 LQKENI. V was pared by 8 bases and J by 4 bases, with 14 bases between. The CDR3 consists of 13 residues. In DNA form, the CDR3 reads TGTGCCAGCACGAGGACAGTTCGCACTGAAGCTTTCTTT. Translated: CASTRTVRTEAFF.